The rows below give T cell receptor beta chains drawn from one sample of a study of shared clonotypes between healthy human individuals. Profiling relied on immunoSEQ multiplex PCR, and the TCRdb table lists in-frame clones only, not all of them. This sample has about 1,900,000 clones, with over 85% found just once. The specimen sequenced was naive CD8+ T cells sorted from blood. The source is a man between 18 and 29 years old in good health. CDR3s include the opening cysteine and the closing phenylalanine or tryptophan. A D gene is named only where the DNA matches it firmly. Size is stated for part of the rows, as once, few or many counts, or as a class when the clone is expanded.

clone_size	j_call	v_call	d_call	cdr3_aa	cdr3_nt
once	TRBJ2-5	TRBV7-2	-	CASSLALRGTSQETQYF	TGTGCCAGCAGCTTAGCGCTCCGGGGGACGAGTCAAGAGACCCAGTACTTC
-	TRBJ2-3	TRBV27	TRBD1	CASMGQGWSDTQYF	TGTGCCAGCATGGGACAGGGATGGTCAGATACGCAGTATTTT
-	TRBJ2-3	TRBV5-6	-	CASSFSGDTQYF	TGTGCCAGCAGCTTCAGTGGAGATACGCAGTATTTT
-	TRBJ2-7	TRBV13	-	CASSLIGGYEQYF	TGTGCCAGCAGCTTAATCGGGGGCTACGAGCAGTACTTC
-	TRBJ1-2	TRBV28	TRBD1	CASSLHPPDREGWDYGYTF	TGTGCCAGCAGTTTACACCCACCTGACAGGGAAGGGTGGGACTATGGCTACACCTTC
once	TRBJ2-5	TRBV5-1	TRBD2	CASSPTSGGYQETQYF	TGCGCCAGCAGCCCAACTAGCGGGGGGTACCAAGAGACCCAGTACTTC
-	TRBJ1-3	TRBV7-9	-	CASSSGTAGNTIYF	TGTGCCAGCAGCTCGGGGACGGCTGGAAACACCATATATTTT
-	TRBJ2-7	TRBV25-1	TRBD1	CASSEYRTGGYEQYF	TGTGCCAGCAGTGAATATCGGACAGGGGGGTACGAGCAGTACTTC
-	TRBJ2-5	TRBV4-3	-	CASSPYGETREETQYF	TGCGCCAGCAGCCCGTATGGTGAGACTAGGGAGGAGACCCAGTACTTC
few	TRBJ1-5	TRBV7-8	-	CASSLDGVPQHF	TGTGCCAGCAGCTTAGACGGGGTCCCCCAGCATTTT
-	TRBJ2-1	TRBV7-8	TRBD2	CASSPRLAGGGDEEQFF	TGTGCCAGCAGCCCCCGACTAGCGGGAGGTGGTGATGAGGAGCAGTTCTTC
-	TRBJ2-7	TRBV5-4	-	CASSLGGHYEQYF	TGTGCCAGCAGCTTGGGAGGGCACTACGAGCAGTACTTC
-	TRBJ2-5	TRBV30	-	CAWSDAASSQTQYF	TGTGCCTGGAGTGACGCGGCTAGTTCCCAGACCCAGTACTTC
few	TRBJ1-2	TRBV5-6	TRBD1	CASSSSPDRDHGYTF	TGTGCCAGCAGCTCCTCTCCCGACAGGGACCATGGCTACACCTTC
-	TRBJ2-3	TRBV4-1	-	CASSQDDTGQSTDTQYF	TGCGCCAGCAGCCAAGATGATACTGGACAAAGCACAGATACGCAGTATTTT
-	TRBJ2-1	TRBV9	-	CASSVGGLTYNEQFF	TGTGCCAGCAGCGTAGGGGGCCTGACATACAATGAGCAGTTCTTC
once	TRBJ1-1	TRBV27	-	CASSLRGPLMNTEAFF	TGTGCCAGCAGTTTAAGGGGACCTCTCATGAACACTGAAGCTTTCTTT
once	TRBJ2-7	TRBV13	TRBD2	CASSSGTSNEQYF	TGTGCCAGCAGCTCCGGGACTAGCAACGAGCAGTACTTC
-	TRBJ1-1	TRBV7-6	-	CASSLSAGHMNTEAFF	TGTGCCAGCAGCTTAAGTGCAGGGCACATGAACACTGAAGCTTTCTTT
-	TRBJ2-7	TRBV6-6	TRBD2	CASSSAGEAVMGEQYF	TGTGCCAGCAGTTCAGCGGGAGAAGCGGTAATGGGCGAGCAGTACTTC
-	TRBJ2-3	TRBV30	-	CAWTPPDGPSTDTQYF	TGTGCCTGGACTCCCCCGGATGGCCCTAGCACAGATACGCAGTATTTT
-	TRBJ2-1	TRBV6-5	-	CASSYGYNEQFF	TGTGCCAGCAGTTACGGGTACAATGAGCAGTTCTTC
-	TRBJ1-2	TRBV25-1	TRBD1	CASSVGTGKLLYGYTF	TGTGCCAGCAGTGTCGGGACAGGGAAGTTACTCTATGGCTACACCTTC
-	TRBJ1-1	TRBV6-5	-	CASSYSGSSLTEAFF	TGTGCCAGCAGTTACTCCGGCAGTTCCTTGACTGAAGCTTTCTTT
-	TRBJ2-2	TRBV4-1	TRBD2	CASSQEGLAENTGELFF	TGCGCCAGCAGCCAAGAAGGCCTAGCGGAGAACACCGGGGAGCTGTTTTTT
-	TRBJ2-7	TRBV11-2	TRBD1	CASSLSRDRAYEQYF	TGTGCCAGCAGCCTAAGCCGGGACAGAGCCTACGAGCAGTACTTC
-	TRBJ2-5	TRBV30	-	CAWSGGAGETQYF	TGTGCCTGGAGTGGGGGGGCAGGTGAGACCCAGTACTTC
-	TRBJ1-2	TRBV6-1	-	CASSEIETAGYGYTF	TGTGCCAGCAGTGAAATCGAGACGGCGGGTTATGGCTACACCTTC
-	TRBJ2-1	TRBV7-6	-	CASSLAPGNEQFF	TGTGCCAGCAGCTTAGCCCCCGGCAATGAGCAGTTCTTC
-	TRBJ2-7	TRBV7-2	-	CASSDRSYEQYF	TGTGCCAGCTCCGACAGGTCCTACGAGCAGTACTTC
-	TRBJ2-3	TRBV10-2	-	CASTGTPFGIETQYF	TGCGCCAGCACCGGGACTCCCTTTGGGATAGAGACGCAGTATTTT
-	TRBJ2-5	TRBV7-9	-	CASSLDTGAWSWETQYF	TGTGCCAGCAGCTTAGATACCGGGGCTTGGTCGTGGGAGACCCAGTACTTC
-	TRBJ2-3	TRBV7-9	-	CASSPTTTDTQYF	TGTGCCAGCAGCCCCACCACGACAGATACGCAGTATTTT
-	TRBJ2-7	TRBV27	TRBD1	CASKGTGGLGEQYF	TGTGCCAGCAAGGGGACAGGTGGCTTGGGTGAGCAGTACTTC
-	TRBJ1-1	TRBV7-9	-	CASSKGTIEAFF	TGTGCCAGCAGCAAAGGGACCATTGAAGCTTTCTTT
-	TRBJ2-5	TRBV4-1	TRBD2	CASSQDRSGATQETQYF	TGCGCCAGCAGCCAAGATAGGAGCGGGGCCACTCAAGAGACCCAGTACTTC
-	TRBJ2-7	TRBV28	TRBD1	CASSGGQGSSYEQYF	TGTGCCAGCAGCGGGGGACAGGGGAGCTCCTACGAGCAGTACTTC
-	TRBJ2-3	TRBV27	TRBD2	CASSLRPGLLAGGTDTQYF	TGTGCCAGCAGTCTCCGTCCTGGGCTCCTAGCGGGGGGCACAGATACGCAGTATTTT
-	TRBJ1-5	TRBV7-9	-	CASSSYVGQPQHF	TGTGCCAGCAGCTCGTACGTGGGTCAGCCCCAGCATTTT
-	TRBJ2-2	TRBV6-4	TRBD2	CASSVLPGLAGGPNGELFF	TGTGCCAGCAGTGTCCTCCCGGGACTAGCGGGAGGGCCAAACGGGGAGCTGTTTTTT
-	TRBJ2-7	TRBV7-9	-	CATQPKGLSGEQYF	TGTGCCACCCAGCCGAAGGGCCTCTCGGGCGAGCAGTACTTC
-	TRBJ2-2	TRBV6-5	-	CASSYGMNTGELFF	TGTGCCAGCAGTTATGGGATGAATACCGGGGAGCTGTTTTTT
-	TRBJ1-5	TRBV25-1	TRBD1	CASSHRGSNQPQHF	TGTGCCAGCAGTCACAGGGGAAGCAATCAGCCCCAGCATTTT
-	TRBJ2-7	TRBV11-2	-	CASSLESDYEQYF	TGTGCCAGCAGCTTAGAAAGCGACTACGAGCAGTACTTC
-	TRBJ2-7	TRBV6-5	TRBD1	CASSYSPDRGYEQYF	TGTGCCAGCAGTTACTCGCCGGACAGGGGGTACGAGCAGTACTTC
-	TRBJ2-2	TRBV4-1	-	CASRLGGELFF	TGCGCCAGCAGACTCGGGGGGGAGCTGTTTTTT
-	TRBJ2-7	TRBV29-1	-	CSVEGGAGGQYF	TGCAGCGTTGAAGGGGGGGCAGGAGGGCAGTACTTC
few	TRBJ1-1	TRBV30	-	CAWSVFGGPEAFF	TGTGCCTGGAGTGTATTCGGGGGCCCTGAAGCTTTCTTT
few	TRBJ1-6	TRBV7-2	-	CASSLALGDSPLHF	TGTGCCAGCAGCTTAGCGCTAGGGGATTCACCCCTCCACTTT
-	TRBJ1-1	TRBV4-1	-	CASSQESRNTEAFF	TGCGCCAGCAGCCAAGAAAGCAGAAACACTGAAGCTTTCTTT
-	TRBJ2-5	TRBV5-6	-	CASSLADGKETQYF	TGTGCCAGCAGCTTGGCGGACGGTAAAGAGACCCAGTACTTC
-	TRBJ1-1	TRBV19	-	CASSLSEITEAFF	TGTGCCAGTAGTTTATCGGAGATAACTGAAGCTTTCTTT
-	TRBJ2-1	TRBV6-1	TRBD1	CASNGQGSGNEQFF	TGTGCCAGCAATGGACAGGGTAGCGGTAATGAGCAGTTCTTC
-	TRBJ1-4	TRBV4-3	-	CASSQGVQTDITNEKLFF	TGCGCCAGCAGCCAAGGGGTGCAGACCGATATCACTAATGAAAAACTGTTTTTT
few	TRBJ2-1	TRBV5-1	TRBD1	CASSWTGYNEQFF	TGCGCCAGCAGCTGGACAGGTTACAATGAGCAGTTCTTC
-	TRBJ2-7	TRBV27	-	CASSSPFGQYF	TGTGCCAGCAGTTCACCCTTTGGGCAGTACTTC